The 16 T cell receptor beta chains presented below share a single source sample, sequenced in a study of post-analysis software for immune sequencing data. These receptors have no known antigen. General study findings and limits: In patients, 4 to 6 TRBV segments were more frequent than in controls, with TRBV5-6, TRBV5-1 and TRBV20-1 among them.

The library was made from cDNA and included unique molecular identifiers. TCRdb re-called the PCR reads with MiXCR, one entry per CDR3 protein. Of roughly 580,000 distinct CDR3 sequences detected, 40% to 50% appear once; the ten largest clones hold around 1.7%. The specimen sequenced was blood. All receptors derive from a girl under 18 with multiple sclerosis.

In its sample, this clonotype was seen a few times. This chain uses TRBV4-2 with TRBJ1-4, with D possibly TRBD1 on 5 matching bases. The V and J ends lost 4 bases and 6 bases respectively, with 18 bases between them. CDR1 is LGHNA and CDR2 is YNFKEQ in the germline V gene. This CDR3 region has 16 residues. This chain's CDR3 is CASSPGTAKGYEKLFF. The CDR3 region has the DNA TGTGCCAGCAGCCCCGGGACTGCCAAGGGTTATGAAAAACTGTTTTTT.

DNA of the CDR3: TGCAGCGGCCGGCAGGTCCCCGTGGACACTGAAGCTTTCTTT. Its translation: CSGRQVPVDTEAFF. V gene TRBV29-1 combines with J gene TRBJ1-1; D uncertain. Germline-derived CDR1 and CDR2 are SQVTM and ANQGSEA. This CDR3 has 14 amino acids. The V end was cut by 7 bases, the J end by 3 bases, with 18 bases between.

J is TRBJ1-5 and V is TRBV5-1; unclear D gene. CDR1 and CDR2 from the germline V gene are SGHRS and YFSETQ. The length of the CDR3 is 14 residues. V lost 0 bases and J 5 bases, leaving 9 bases between the germline ends. Here the CDR3 reads CASSLEGFDQPQHF. CDR3 DNA sequence: TGCGCCAGCAGCTTGGAAGGTTTCGATCAGCCCCAGCATTTT.

This clonotype was counted a few times. The chain recombines TRBV5-1 with TRBJ2-6; the D gene is possibly TRBD1 (6 bases). The germline V gene has CDR1 SGHRS and CDR2 YFSETQ. With 0 bases removed from V and 1 base from J, the gap between germline ends came to 11 bases. The CDR3 consists of 17 residues. CDR3 nucleotides: TGCGCCAGCAGCTTGGACGCACAGGGTTCTGGGGCCAACGTCCTGACTTTC. Its translation: CASSLDAQGSGANVLTF. The full variable domain, in which reference TRBV5-1 and TRBJ2-6 provide the parts outside the CDR3, is KAGVTQTPRYLIKTRGQQVTLSCSPISGHRSVSWYQQTPGQGLQFLFEYFSETQRNKGNFPGRFSGRQFSNSRSEMNVSTLELGDSALYLCASSLDAQGSGANVLTFGAGSRLTVL.

There are a few counts of this clonotype. V is TRBV7-9 and J is TRBJ2-7, with TRBD2 identical over 11 bases. Germline CDR1 SEHNR, CDR2 FQNEAQ (reference sequence). There are 17 residues in the CDR3. V lost 6 bases and J lost 0; bases outside the gene matches: 10. CDR3 amino acids: CASRPTSGNLYSYEQYF. DNA of the CDR3: TGTGCCAGCAGGCCGACTAGCGGGAACCTGTACTCCTACGAGCAGTACTTC.

The V call is TRBV5-4, the J call TRBJ2-5; D gene unclear. This CDR3 region has 14 residues. Germline loops: CDR1 SGHNT, CDR2 YYREEE (reference sequence). V was clipped by 1 base and J by 4 bases, with 11 bases between them. The CDR3 is CASSLFDDSETQYF. For the CDR3, the DNA is TGTGCCAGCAGCTTGTTCGACGACTCAGAGACCCAGTACTTC.

This clonotype was seen more than once but under ten times. This rearrangement joins TRBV5-1 to TRBJ2-5; unclear D gene. The J call is doubtful: the DNA matches TRBJ2-7 better. This CDR3 spans 14 amino acids. Germline values: CDR1 SGHRS, CDR2 YFSETQ. The CDR3 region has the DNA TGCGCCAGCAGCTCTTATACGGCAGACTACGAGCAGTACTTC. It is translated as CASSSYTADYEQYF.

V is TRBV20-1 and J is TRBJ2-1; 11 bases are a match to TRBD2. The CDR3 has 16 amino acids. CDR1 and CDR2 from the germline V gene are DFQATT and SNEGSKA (reference sequence). Unmatched junction bases numbered 10, after V lost 3 bases and J lost 6 bases. CDR3: CSASRIAGGPGNEQFF. CDR3 coding DNA: TGCAGTGCTAGTAGGATAGCGGGAGGGCCCGGCAATGAGCAGTTCTTC.

This clonotype has only one observation. This chain uses TRBV12-3 or TRBV12-4 with TRBJ1-5; D is uncertain. The CDR3 consists of 11 residues. The V and J ends lost 6 bases and 7 bases respectively, with 7 bases between them. The CDR3 region has the DNA TGTGCCAGCAGGGTTTACCAGCCCCAGCATTTT. Its translation: CASRVYQPQHF.

This clonotype has a handful of counts. The rearrangement joins TRBV29-1 to TRBJ2-5, with 9 bases lining up with TRBD1. CDR3 length equals 12 residues. V was pared by 7 bases and J by 2 bases, with 2 bases of the junction left unmatched. Germline values: CDR1 SQVTM, CDR2 ANQGSEA. The CDR3 DNA is TGCAGCGCCGGGACAGGGCAAGAGACCCAGTACTTC. It is translated as CSAGTGQETQYF.

This clonotype came up a few times. The genes are TRBV7-9 and TRBJ2-7; D might be TRBD2 (7 bases). CDR1 and CDR2 (germline): SEHNR, FQNEAQ (reference sequence). The CDR3 has 15 residues. V lost 0 bases to trimming and J lost 3 bases, with 12 bases between them. The CDR3 DNA reads as TGTGCCAGCAGCTTAGCGCAGGGGACTAACTACGAGCAGTACTTC. Translated, it gives CASSLAQGTNYEQYF.

CDR3 in DNA: TGCAGCACCCGACAGGAGGAGTACAATGAGCAGTTCTTC. The encoded protein is CSTRQEEYNEQFF. V is TRBV29-1 and J is TRBJ2-1; D possibly corresponds to TRBD1 (6 bases). Germline CDR1 reads SQVTM; CDR2 reads ANQGSEA. This CDR3 contains 13 residues. The V end lost 8 bases, the J end lost 4 bases, and 15 bases lay between the germline ends.

The gene calls are TRBV28 and TRBJ2-4, with D perhaps assigned TRBD1 or TRBD2 (6 bases each). Germline lookup yields CDR1 MDHEN and CDR2 SYDVKM. V was shortened by 5 bases and J by 0 bases, with 17 bases between the two germline ends. There are 17 residues in the CDR3. The CDR3 DNA reads TGTGCCAGCAGTCCCCGGTGGGGGGCGCTAGCCAAAAACATTCAGTACTTC. Its protein is CASSPRWGALAKNIQYF. The variable domain in full, with the rest retrieved from reference TRBV28 and TRBJ2-4, is DVKVTQSSRYLVKRTGEKVFLECVQDMDHENMFWYRQDPGLGLRLIYFSYDVKMKEKGDIPEGYSVSREKKERFSLILESASTNQTSMYLCASSPRWGALAKNIQYFGAGTRLSVL.

V and J are TRBV4-1 and TRBJ2-5; TRBD2 is a possible D gene (6 bases). The J call is in doubt because the DNA end fits TRBJ2-7 better. The CDR3 is 13 amino acids. Germline CDR1 and CDR2: MGHRA and YSYEKL. The CDR3 nucleotides read TGCGCCAGCAGCCATGGGACTGTCTACGAGCAGTACTTC. Protein sequence: CASSHGTVYEQYF.

The table lists this clonotype with a few counts. At one boundary the junction diverges from the germline segment, which might be a read error. The J gene is TRBJ2-1, the V gene TRBV11-2, with 10 positions matching TRBD1. Per the germline V gene, CDR1 is SGHAT and CDR2 is FQNNGV. The CDR3 covers 16 residues. The CDR3 nucleotides read TGTGCCAGCAGCTTCTTAGGACAGGGGGGGCACAATGGGCAGTTCTTC. It specifies CASSFLGQGGHNGQFF.

This rearrangement joins TRBV25-1 to TRBJ2-1, with D unclear. The germline V and J ends were trimmed by 2 bases and 8 bases, with 7 bases remaining between them. This CDR3 is built from 12 residues. Germline lookup yields CDR1 MGHDK and CDR2 SYGVNS. DNA for the CDR3: TGTGCCAGCAGTGAAGTGGCCGATGAGCAGTTCTTC. Protein: CASSEVADEQFF.